The clone carrying this T cell receptor (beta chain) was seen a single time. The source of the sample is a study of blood T cell repertoires in COVID-19. Study background: Material from acute and convalescent COVID-19 was sourced from the United States, Italy and Spain. Sources were T cells, B-cell-depleted T cells, or PBMCs; the material itself was cDNA or gDNA.

In the source study's methods: Estimated nucleated cell counts came from reference gene primer amplification. Data came from immunoSEQ multiplex PCR; TCRdb stores just in-frame clones and leaves some out. The V and J calls and clone size are taken from that table; D and trimming were inferred from the DNA. This sample has tens of thousands of clones; about nine tenths occur once, and the top ten carry 4% to 5.5%. Trimming removed 3 bases at V and 3 bases at J, with 13 bases between. The length of the CDR3 is 15 residues. Germline V gives CDR1 LNHDA, CDR2 SQIVND (reference sequence). The TCR comes from a human donor in a cohort sampled during active COVID-19. The chain employs TRBV19 and TRBJ2-3; possible D gene TRBD1, 6 bases. The sequenced sample was peripheral blood. The CDR3 reads CASSIGQGKTDTQYF. In DNA, the CDR3 is TGTGCCAGTAGTATTGGGCAGGGGAAGACAGATACGCAGTATTTT.